A single sample is the source of the 18 T cell receptor beta chains below, sequenced in a study of neurological immune-mediated disorders. From the 5' RACE reads, TCRdb called clonotypes with MiXCR, one entry per CDR3 protein. The repertoire holds just over 50,000 distinct CDR3 sequences, with about 3.5% as singletons. The sample taken for sequencing was PBMCs. The receptors originated from a man between 35 and 55 years old with multiple sclerosis.

This clonotype came up many times. CDR3 sequence: CSARVSGTGVGYGYTF. DNA of the CDR3: TGCAGTGCTAGAGTTTCCGGGACAGGGGTTGGCTATGGCTACACCTTC. This chain links TRBV20-1 with TRBJ1-2; TRBD1 matches 10 bases. The germline V gene encodes CDR1 DFQATT and CDR2 SNEGSKA (reference sequence). The CDR3 extends over 16 amino acids. V shed 1 base, J shed 4 bases, and the junction held 9 bases outside the gene matches.

This clonotype was picked up many times. This rearrangement joins TRBV12-3 or TRBV12-4 to TRBJ1-6, with D perhaps matching TRBD1 (6 bases). The CDR3 runs to 14 residues. V lost 4 bases, J lost 7 bases, and 11 bases lay in between. CDR3 loop: CASSSPGHNSPLHF. CDR3 in DNA: TGTGCCAGCAGTTCCCCGGGACACAATTCACCCCTCCACTTT.

This clonotype was seen repeatedly, ten times or more. V is TRBV9 and J is TRBJ1-3, with D possibly being TRBD1 (5 bases). In germline, CDR1 is SGDLS, CDR2 YYNGEE. CDR3 length: 14 residues. Trimming cost V 7 bases and J 3 bases, with 14 bases left between them. For the CDR3, the DNA is TGTGCCAGCGGGGACGGGGGTCATGGAAACACCATATATTTT. Protein product: CASGDGGHGNTIYF.

This clonotype has a count of ten or more. The gene calls are TRBV7-9 and TRBJ2-3; D not certain. CDR1 SEHNR and CDR2 FQNEAQ come from the germline V gene (reference sequence). CDR3 size: 16 residues. V was cut by 4 bases and J by 4 bases, with 18 bases left in between. The CDR3 protein is CASSSAWPVLADTQYF. The DNA for the CDR3 is TGTGCCAGCAGCTCCGCGTGGCCGGTGTTAGCAGATACGCAGTATTTT.

This clonotype came up many times. The chain couples TRBV20-1 to TRBJ2-4; D unresolved. V lost 0 bases, J lost 15 bases, and 15 bases lay in between. The CDR3 is made up of 12 amino acids. Looked up from germline, CDR1 is DFQATT and CDR2 is SNEGSKA (reference sequence). DNA for the CDR3: TGCAGTGCTAGAGATGAAAACACTTCCGCGTACTTC. This translates into CSARDENTSAYF.

This clonotype was found many times. A single base separates this from a much larger clone, so it may be a read error. The chain combines TRBV4-1 with TRBJ1-1, with 7 bases matching TRBD1. Looked up from germline, CDR1 is MGHRA and CDR2 is YSYEKL. This CDR3 is 15 amino acids long. With 4 bases clipped from V and 1 base from J, the junction kept 6 bases outside the gene matches. CDR3 residues: CASSPGDRTNTEAFF. Written as DNA, the CDR3 is TGCGCCAGCAGCCCCGGGGACAGAACGAACACTGAAGCTTTCTTT.

This clonotype was recorded many times. The chain couples TRBV6-2 or TRBV6-3 to TRBJ2-2, with D perhaps TRBD1 (6 bases). The germline V and J ends were trimmed by 8 bases and 0 bases, with 10 bases remaining between them. Germline lookup yields CDR1 MNHEY and CDR2 SVGEGT. This CDR3 is 14 amino acids long. This chain's CDR3 is CASSTGSNTGELFF. DNA of the CDR3: TGTGCCAGCTCCACAGGGTCGAACACCGGGGAGCTGTTTTTT.

This clonotype was observed at least ten times. The chain combines TRBV20-1 with TRBJ2-5; 8 bases map to TRBD2. The CDR3 loop spans 16 amino acids. J gave up 5 bases and V 3 bases, and 14 bases lay outside the gene matches. Germline V CDR1 and CDR2: DFQATT, SNEGSKA (reference sequence). The CDR3 DNA follows: TGCAGTGCTAGGGGGGGACTAGACGTCCGTCGGGAGACCCAGTACTTC. This codes for CSARGGLDVRRETQYF.

The table lists this clonotype with many counts. The junction departs from the called germline gene at one end, perhaps through a read error. V gene TRBV20-1 combines with J gene TRBJ1-6, with D maybe TRBD1 (6 bases). This CDR3 is built from 16 residues. The germline CDR1 and CDR2 sequences are DFQATT and SNEGSKA (reference sequence). The chain's CDR3 is CSASTGTSYGDSPLNF. CDR3 sequence (DNA): TGCAGTGCTAGTACCGGGACAAGCTATGGGGATTCACCCCTCAACTTT.

This clonotype was seen at least ten times. The gene calls are TRBV5-1 and TRBJ2-3; unclear D gene. The germline V gene encodes CDR1 SGHRS and CDR2 YFSETQ. The ends were cut back, 1 base at V and 5 bases at J, with 11 bases in the middle. CDR3 length equals 14 residues. CDR3 sequence: CASSLSGVVDTQYF. The CDR3 DNA sequence: TGCGCCAGCAGCTTGTCTGGGGTTGTAGATACGCAGTATTTT.

The chain links TRBV2 to TRBJ2-5; TRBD1 agrees at 9 bases. The V gene's germline CDR1 is SNHLY and CDR2 FYNNEI. V trimming: 4 bases; J trimming: 5 bases; junction bases outside the gene matches: 8. The CDR3 loop spans 15 amino acids. The CDR3, as DNA: TGTGCCAGCAGTGCCCCAGGGACAGGGAGGGAGACCCAGTACTTC. This gives the protein CASSAPGTGRETQYF.

This clonotype was seen many times. The chain is built from TRBV12-3 or TRBV12-4 and TRBJ2-1; TRBD2 matches 7 bases. The CDR3 totals 15 residues. V dropped 5 bases and J dropped 8; count of bases not matched to a gene: 12. The DNA for the CDR3 is TGTGCCAGCAGTCAGACGACCGCGGGGGTGTATGAGCAGTTCTTC. It specifies CASSQTTAGVYEQFF.

This clonotype has a count of ten or more. The genes are TRBV5-1 and TRBJ2-7; TRBD1 or TRBD2 may be the D gene (6 bases each). Germline V lookup: CDR1 SGHRS, CDR2 YFSETQ. Trimming stripped 4 bases from V and 3 bases from J, with 14 bases between. The CDR3 consists of 14 residues. The CDR3 spells CASSPAGTYYEQYF. The CDR3 nucleotides are TGCGCCAGCAGCCCGGCGGGGACATACTACGAGCAGTACTTC.

Many counts were recorded for this clonotype. The chain joins TRBV2 to TRBJ2-1; tentatively, D is TRBD2 (5 bases). V was pared by 10 bases and J by 6 bases, with 22 bases between. The CDR3 extends over 15 amino acids. The germline V gene encodes CDR1 SNHLY and CDR2 FYNNEI. Here the CDR3 DNA reads TGTGCCACCGCTCCCGGGGTATTGAGGTCCAATGAGCAGTTCTTC. Protein: CATAPGVLRSNEQFF.

This clonotype was recorded many times. The chain uses TRBV20-1 and TRBJ1-2; 7 bases agree with TRBD1. The V and J ends lost 6 bases and 4 bases, in that order; junction bases with no gene match: 8. The CDR3 is 13 residues long. Germline V gene lookup returns CDR1 DFQATT and CDR2 SNEGSKA (reference sequence). CDR3 sequence reads: CSAYGTDLYGYTF. The CDR3 region has the DNA TGCAGTGCCTACGGGACAGACCTCTATGGCTACACCTTC.

Of note for this clonotype: A much larger clone is a single base away; this may be a read error. The chain combines TRBV5-4 with TRBJ2-3, with 11 bases aligning to TRBD2. The CDR3 runs 15 residues. After removal of 4 bases from V and 4 bases from J, the junction contained 5 bases not matched to a gene. Per the germline V gene, CDR1 is SGHNT and CDR2 is YYREEE (reference sequence). The CDR3 protein is CASSPGTSGSDTQYF. CDR3 nucleotide sequence: TGTGCCAGCAGCCCGGGGACTAGCGGCTCAGATACGCAGTATTTT.

The table lists this clonotype with many counts. This sequence joins TRBV20-1 and TRBJ2-7, with TRBD2 as a possible D gene (6 bases). Per the germline V gene, CDR1 is DFQATT and CDR2 is SNEGSKA (reference sequence). The CDR3 contains 12 residues. V was shortened by 6 bases and J by 4 bases, with 13 bases between the two germline ends. CDR3 region: CSAGVREYEQYF. DNA for the CDR3: TGCAGTGCCGGGGTTCGGGAGTACGAGCAGTACTTC.

In this sample, this clonotype turned up many times. The chain recombines TRBV12-3 or TRBV12-4 with TRBJ2-1; 9 bases map to TRBD2. The V segment lost 1 base and the J segment 6 bases; nucleotides outside the gene matches: 4. The CDR3 spans 15 residues. The CDR3: CASSLGAGGINEQFF. CDR3 sequence (DNA): TGTGCCAGCAGTTTAGGAGCGGGGGGTATCAATGAGCAGTTCTTC.